This TCR beta chain was identified during a study of neurological immune-mediated disorders. There are many counts of this clonotype. This CDR3 contains 13 residues. Trimming pared 5 bases from V and 8 bases from J, leaving 13 bases between. CDR1 is DFQATT, CDR2 SNEGSKA, per germline (reference sequence). TCRdb fed the 5' RACE reads into MiXCR, producing one record per CDR3 protein. The sample contains roughly 80,000 distinct CDR3 sequences, about 9.5% of which appear only once. Sequencing input: PBMCs. This TCR came from a man aged 50 or older in good health. The chain combines TRBV20-1 with TRBJ1-6; D is possibly TRBD1 (6 bases). The CDR3 is CSALRDIYSPLHF. The CDR3 DNA reads TGCAGTGCTCTCCGGGACATTTATTCACCCCTCCACTTT.